What follows are 7 T cell receptor beta chains derived from one specimen sequenced in a study of low-dose radiotherapy and immunotherapy resistance in tumors. Priming of first-strand cDNA relied on TRAV- and TRBV-specific primers (covering alpha and beta chains). It was with a constant-region primer and a V-primer adapter that TCRs were amplified over 20 PCR cycles. TCRdb reanalysed the reads using MiXCR and keeps one entry per CDR3 protein. In the table there are fewer than 90,000 distinct CDR3 sequences, 18% of which are singletons. The time point: before trial treatment. The specimen comprised PBMCs, sampled before treatment. These receptors were obtained from a male donor with prostate cancer.

The chain employs TRBV20-1 and TRBJ1-5; D might be TRBD1 (5 bases). Per the germline V gene, CDR1 is DFQATT and CDR2 is SNEGSKA (reference sequence). CDR3 length: 14 amino acids. Deletions cut 1 base from V and 1 base from J, with 8 bases between. The CDR3 sequence is CSARGQWSNQPQHF. DNA of the CDR3: TGCAGTGCTAGAGGACAGTGGAGCAATCAGCCCCAGCATTTT.

This clonotype was recorded at least ten times. The chain couples TRBV12-3 or TRBV12-4 to TRBJ2-7; 7 bases are a match to TRBD1. CDR3 length equals 14 residues. V shed 6 bases, J shed 0 bases, and the junction held 5 bases outside the gene matches. The CDR3 loop reads CASRKQGSSYEQYF. The CDR3 DNA reads as TGTGCCAGCAGGAAACAGGGGAGCTCCTACGAGCAGTACTTC.

Ten or more counts support this clonotype. J is TRBJ2-3 and V is TRBV6-6, with D perhaps TRBD2 (5 bases). The germline V and J ends were trimmed by 7 bases and 9 bases, with 23 bases remaining between them. This CDR3 region has 15 residues. The V gene's germline CDR1 is MNHNY and CDR2 SVGAGI (reference sequence). CDR3 region: CASTAGLALSYTQYF. Written as DNA, the CDR3 is TGTGCCAGCACCGCTGGACTGGCCCTTTCATACACGCAGTATTTT.

This clonotype was observed at least ten times. This chain connects TRBV5-6 to TRBJ2-1; the D gene is possibly TRBD1 (6 bases). The length of the CDR3 is 12 residues. V lost 4 bases, J lost 5 bases, and 7 bases lay in between. Looked up from germline, CDR1 is SGHDT and CDR2 is YYEEEE. CDR3 sequence reads: CASSRQDNEQFF. The CDR3 DNA reads as TGTGCCAGCAGCCGACAGGACAATGAGCAGTTCTTC.

This clonotype was seen at least ten times. The chain is built from TRBV11-2 and TRBJ2-3, with D tentatively TRBD1 or TRBD2 (5 bases each). Germline V gene sequence: CDR1 SGHAT, CDR2 FQNNGV. V lost 5 bases, J lost 1 base, and 16 bases lay in between. The CDR3 runs to 16 residues. The CDR3 DNA reads as TGTGCCAGCAGCCTCCACGGGGCGCGCGGCACAGATACGCAGTATTTT. As protein: CASSLHGARGTDTQYF. Full variable domain (outside the CDR3, taken from reference TRBV11-2 and TRBJ2-3): EAGVAQSPRYKIIEKRQSVAFWCNPISGHATLYWYQQILGQGPKLLIQFQNNGVVDDSQLPKDRFSAERLKGVDSTLKIQPAKLEDSAVYLCASSLHGARGTDTQYFGPGTRLTVL.

This clonotype came up many times. The rearrangement links TRBV20-1 to TRBJ2-3; TRBD2 aligns across 8 bases. Germline trimming cut 0 bases from V and 6 bases from J; bases unmatched to any gene: 11. This CDR3 spans 16 amino acids. Germline-derived CDR1 and CDR2 are DFQATT and SNEGSKA (reference sequence). The CDR3 sequence is CSAREGSGLAGDTQYF. CDR3 nucleotides: TGCAGTGCTAGAGAGGGATCTGGACTAGCCGGCGATACGCAGTATTTT.

This clonotype showed up many times. The chain employs TRBV7-8 and TRBJ2-3; the match to TRBD2 covers 7 bases. With 2 bases clipped from V and 2 bases from J, the junction kept 7 bases outside the gene matches. CDR1 is SGHVS and CDR2 is FQNEAQ in the germline V gene. The length of the CDR3 is 16 residues. CDR3 in DNA: TGTGCCAGCAGCTTAACCAGCGGGATATACACAGATACGCAGTATTTT. This gives the protein CASSLTSGIYTDTQYF.